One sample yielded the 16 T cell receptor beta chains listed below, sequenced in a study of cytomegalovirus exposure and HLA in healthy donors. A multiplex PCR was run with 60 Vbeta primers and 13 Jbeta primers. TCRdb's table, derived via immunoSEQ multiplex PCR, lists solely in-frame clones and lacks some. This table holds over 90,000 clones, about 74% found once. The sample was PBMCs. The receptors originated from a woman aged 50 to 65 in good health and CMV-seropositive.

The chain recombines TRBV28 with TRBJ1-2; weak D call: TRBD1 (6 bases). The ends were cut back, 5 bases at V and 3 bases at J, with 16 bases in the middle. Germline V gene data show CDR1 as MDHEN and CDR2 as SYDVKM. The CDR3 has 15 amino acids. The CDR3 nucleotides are TGTGCCAGCAGTCCCATTGATGAGGGGGACTATGGCTACACCTTC. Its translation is CASSPIDEGDYGYTF.

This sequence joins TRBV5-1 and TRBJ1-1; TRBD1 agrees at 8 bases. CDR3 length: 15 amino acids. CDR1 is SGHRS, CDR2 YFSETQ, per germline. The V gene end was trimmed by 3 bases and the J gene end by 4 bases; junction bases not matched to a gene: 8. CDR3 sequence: CASSSLTGDSTEAFF. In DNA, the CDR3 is TGCGCCAGCAGCTCCCTGACAGGGGATAGCACTGAAGCTTTCTTT. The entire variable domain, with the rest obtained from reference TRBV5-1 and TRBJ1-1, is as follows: KAGVTQTPRYLIKTRGQQVTLSCSPISGHRSVSWYQQTPGQGLQFLFEYFSETQRNKGNFPGRFSGRQFSNSRSEMNVSTLELGDSALYLCASSSLTGDSTEAFFGQGTRLTVV.

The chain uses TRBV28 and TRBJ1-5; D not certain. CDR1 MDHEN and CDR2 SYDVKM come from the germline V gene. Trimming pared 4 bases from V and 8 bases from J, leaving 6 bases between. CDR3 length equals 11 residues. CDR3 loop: CASSSVEPQHF. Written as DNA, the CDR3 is TGTGCCAGCAGTTCGGTTGAGCCCCAGCATTTT.

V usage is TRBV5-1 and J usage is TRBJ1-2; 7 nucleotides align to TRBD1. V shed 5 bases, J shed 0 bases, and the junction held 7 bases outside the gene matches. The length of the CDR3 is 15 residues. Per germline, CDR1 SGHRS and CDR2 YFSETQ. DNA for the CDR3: TGCGCCAGCAGGGTAGAGACAGGGTCTAACTATGGCTACACCTTC. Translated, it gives CASRVETGSNYGYTF. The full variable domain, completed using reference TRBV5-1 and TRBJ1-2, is KAGVTQTPRYLIKTRGQQVTLSCSPISGHRSVSWYQQTPGQGLQFLFEYFSETQRNKGNFPGRFSGRQFSNSRSEMNVSTLELGDSALYLCASRVETGSNYGYTFGSGTRLTVV.

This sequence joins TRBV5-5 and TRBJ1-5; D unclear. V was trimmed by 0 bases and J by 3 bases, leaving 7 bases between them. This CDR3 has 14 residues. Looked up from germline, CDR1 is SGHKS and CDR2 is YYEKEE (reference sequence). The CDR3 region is CASSLGQPNQPQHF. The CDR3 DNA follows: TGTGCCAGCAGCTTGGGACAACCCAATCAGCCCCAGCATTTT.

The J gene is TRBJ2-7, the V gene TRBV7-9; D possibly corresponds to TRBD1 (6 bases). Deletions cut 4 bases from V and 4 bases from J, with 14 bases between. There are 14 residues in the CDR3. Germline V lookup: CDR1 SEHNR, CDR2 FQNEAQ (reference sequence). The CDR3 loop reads CASSSPGQLYEQYF. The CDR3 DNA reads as TGTGCCAGCAGCTCCCCTGGACAGTTATACGAGCAGTACTTC.

The CDR3 is CASSSPGLNEQFF. CDR3 DNA sequence: TGTGCCAGCAGTTCTCCGGGACTCAATGAGCAGTTCTTC. The chain couples TRBV2 to TRBJ2-1, with D possibly TRBD2 on 6 matching bases. V lost 5 bases and J lost 6, with 11 bases in between. There are 13 residues in the CDR3. Germline V lookup: CDR1 SNHLY, CDR2 FYNNEI.

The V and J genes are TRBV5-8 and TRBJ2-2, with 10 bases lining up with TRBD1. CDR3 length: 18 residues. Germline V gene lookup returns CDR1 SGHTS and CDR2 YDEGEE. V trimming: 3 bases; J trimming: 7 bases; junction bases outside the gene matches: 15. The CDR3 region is CASSSPGQGRFLIGELFF. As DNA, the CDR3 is TGTGCCAGCAGCTCACCGGGACAGGGGCGATTTTTGATCGGGGAGCTGTTTTTT.

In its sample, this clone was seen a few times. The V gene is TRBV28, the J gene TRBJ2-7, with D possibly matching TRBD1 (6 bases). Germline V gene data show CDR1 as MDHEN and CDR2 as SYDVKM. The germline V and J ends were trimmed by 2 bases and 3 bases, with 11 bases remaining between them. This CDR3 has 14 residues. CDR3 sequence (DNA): TGTGCCAGCAGTTTAGGGGCAGGGGTCTACGAGCAGTACTTC. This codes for CASSLGAGVYEQYF.

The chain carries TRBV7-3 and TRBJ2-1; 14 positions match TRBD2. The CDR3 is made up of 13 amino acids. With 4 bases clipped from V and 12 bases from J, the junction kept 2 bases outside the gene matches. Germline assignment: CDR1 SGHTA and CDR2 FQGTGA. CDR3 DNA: TGTGCCAGCAGCTCCGGACTAGCGGGAGGGCAGTTCTTC. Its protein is CASSSGLAGGQFF.

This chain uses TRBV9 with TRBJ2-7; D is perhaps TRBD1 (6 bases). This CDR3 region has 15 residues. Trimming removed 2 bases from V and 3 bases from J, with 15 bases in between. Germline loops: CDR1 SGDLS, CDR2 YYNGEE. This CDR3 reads CASSVGTHDLYEQYF. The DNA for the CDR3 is TGTGCCAGCAGCGTCGGGACACACGACCTCTACGAGCAGTACTTC.

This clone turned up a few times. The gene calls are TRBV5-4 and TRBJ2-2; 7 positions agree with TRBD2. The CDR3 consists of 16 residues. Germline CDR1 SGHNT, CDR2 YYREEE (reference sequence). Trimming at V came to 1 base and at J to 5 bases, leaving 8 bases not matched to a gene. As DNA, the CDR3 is TGTGCCAGCAGCTTGCCTAGCGGCCGAGGAACCGGGGAGCTGTTTTTT. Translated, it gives CASSLPSGRGTGELFF.

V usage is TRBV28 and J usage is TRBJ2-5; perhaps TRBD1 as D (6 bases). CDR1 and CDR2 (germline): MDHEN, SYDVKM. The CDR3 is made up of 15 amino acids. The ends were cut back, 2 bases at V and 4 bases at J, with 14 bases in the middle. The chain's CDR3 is CASSLATGLVETQYF. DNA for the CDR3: TGTGCCAGCAGTTTAGCCACAGGGCTTGTAGAGACCCAGTACTTC.

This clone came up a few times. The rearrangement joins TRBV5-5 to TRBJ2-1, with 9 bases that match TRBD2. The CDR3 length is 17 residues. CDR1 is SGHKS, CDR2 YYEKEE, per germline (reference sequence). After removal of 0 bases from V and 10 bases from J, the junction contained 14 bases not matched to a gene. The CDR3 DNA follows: TGTGCCAGCAGCTTGGTTCCGACTAGCGGACCCCTCAGCGAGCAGTTCTTC. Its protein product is CASSLVPTSGPLSEQFF. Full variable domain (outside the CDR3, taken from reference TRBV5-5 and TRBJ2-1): DAGVTQSPTHLIKTRGQQVTLRCSPISGHKSVSWYQQVLGQGPQFIFQYYEKEERGRGNFPDRFSARQFPNYSSELNVNALLLGDSALYLCASSLVPTSGPLSEQFFGPGTRLTVL.

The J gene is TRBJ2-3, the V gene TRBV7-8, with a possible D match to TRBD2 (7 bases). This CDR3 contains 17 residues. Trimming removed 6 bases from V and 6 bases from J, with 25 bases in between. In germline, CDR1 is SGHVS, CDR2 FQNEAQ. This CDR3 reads CASSQRGGVHHQDTQYF. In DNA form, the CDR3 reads TGTGCCAGCAGTCAACGAGGGGGGGTTCACCACCAGGATACGCAGTATTTT.

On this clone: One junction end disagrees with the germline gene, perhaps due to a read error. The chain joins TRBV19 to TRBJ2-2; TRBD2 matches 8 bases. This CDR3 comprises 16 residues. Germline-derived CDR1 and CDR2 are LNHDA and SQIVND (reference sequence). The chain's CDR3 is CASSMWASGHTEELFF. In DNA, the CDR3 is TGTGCCAGTAGTATGTGGGCTAGCGGGCACACCGAGGAGCTGTTTTTT.